These T cell receptor beta chains were read from a single sample in a study of T cells after yellow fever vaccination. TCRdb re-analysed the 5' RACE reads in MiXCR, keeping a single row per CDR3 protein. The table shows about 240,000 distinct CDR3 sequences, with less than 8.5% occurring only once. The sequencing here drew on CD4+ T cells sorted from PBMCs, taken 15 days after the yellow fever booster vaccination. The source is a man aged 25-40 years who received the YFV17D yellow fever vaccine. Each CDR3 is given with its conserved first and last residue. D genes are given only for firm matches. Clone size appears in some rows only: once, few, many, or a class for an expanded clone.

V,size,D,J,DNA,CDR3
TRBV7-9,many,.,TRBJ2-1,TGTGCCAGCGGTATACCGGGACGGCCACATGAGCAGTTCTTC,CASGIPGRPHEQFF
TRBV7-2,few,TRBD2,TRBJ2-3,TGTGCCAGCAGCCTTAGCGGGAGGGGGCTCACAGATACGCAGTATTTT,CASSLSGRGLTDTQYF
TRBV18,few,.,TRBJ2-3,TGTGCCAGCTCACCCCTCGGGGCCACAGATACGCAGTATTTT,CASSPLGATDTQYF
TRBV24-1,few,TRBD1,TRBJ1-1,TGTGCCACCAGTGATACAGGGGTGAACACTGAAGCTTTCTTT,CATSDTGVNTEAFF
TRBV21-1,.,.,TRBJ1-5,TGTGCCAGCAGCAAAGAAGACAGCTATAGCAATCAGCCCCAGCATTTT,CASSKEDSYSNQPQHF
TRBV5-1,many,.,TRBJ2-2,TGCGCCAGCAGCTTGTACGGGGGCCCGGGTGGTTCCGGGGAGCTGTTTTTT,CASSLYGGPGGSGELFF
TRBV6-4,many,TRBD1,TRBJ1-5,TGTGCCAGGACAGGGGAGGTTCAGCCCCAGCATTTT,CARTGEVQPQHF
TRBV3-1,many,.,TRBJ2-7,TGTGCCAGCAGCCAAGTCTCACCTACCTACGAGCAGTACTTC,CASSQVSPTYEQYF
TRBV15,many,.,TRBJ1-4,TGTGCCACCAGCAGAGATAGGTTCGCGAGGGGAAATGAAAAACTGTTTTTT,CATSRDRFARGNEKLFF
TRBV12-3/TRBV12-4,.,.,TRBJ2-7,TGTGCCAGCGAAAACTCGGGTGTCTACGAGCAGTACTTC,CASENSGVYEQYF
TRBV3-1,.,.,TRBJ2-7,TGTGCCAGCAGACATAACTACGAGCAGTACTTC,CASRHNYEQYF
TRBV5-1,.,.,TRBJ2-5,TGCGCCAGCAGCTCGGGCCTCGGAGAGACCCAGTACTTC,CASSSGLGETQYF
TRBV20-1,.,.,TRBJ2-5,TGCAGTGCTAGAGCAGGACGAATGGGCGAGACCCAGTACTTC,CSARAGRMGETQYF
TRBV11-2,.,.,TRBJ1-5,TGTGCCAGCAGCTTAGCGGTCGATCAGCCCCAGCATTTT,CASSLAVDQPQHF
TRBV20-1,.,.,TRBJ1-2,TGCAGTGCTCCCCAGGTTGGAGCCTATGGCTACACCTTC,CSAPQVGAYGYTF
TRBV5-1,many,.,TRBJ1-1,TGCGCCAGCAGCTTGGTTCCAGTCTCGAACACTGAAGCTTTCTTT,CASSLVPVSNTEAFF
TRBV12-3/TRBV12-4,.,TRBD2,TRBJ2-7,TGTGCCAGCAGTTTTGGGGGAGGGTCCTACGAGCAGTACTTC,CASSFGGGSYEQYF
TRBV29-1,many,.,TRBJ1-6,TGCAGCGTTGGTGGAGGAAATTCACCCCTCCACTTT,CSVGGGNSPLHF
TRBV27,few,.,TRBJ2-5,TGTGCCAGCAGCTCGAAGAGACAGGGACTCCAAGAGACCCAGTACTTC,CASSSKRQGLQETQYF
TRBV19,few,TRBD2,TRBJ2-2,TGTGCCAGTAGTACACCCCTAGCGGGAGGGCCCCCCGGGGAGCTGTTTTTT,CASSTPLAGGPPGELFF
TRBV9,many,.,TRBJ2-1,TGTGCCAGCAGCGTGTCCGGGACTCGGGAAGATGAGCAGTTCTTC,CASSVSGTREDEQFF
TRBV28,many,.,TRBJ2-7,TGTGCCAGCACCCCCGGGACCGGGTACTCCTACGAGCAGTACTTC,CASTPGTGYSYEQYF
TRBV3-1,few,.,TRBJ1-2,TGTGCCAGCAGCCAAGAGGTGCTTCACCCTCAAGGGGGCTACACCTTC,CASSQEVLHPQGGYTF
TRBV24-1,.,.,TRBJ2-3,TGTGCCACCAGTGATTTAGCGGACCGAAAGGATACGCAGTATTTT,CATSDLADRKDTQYF
TRBV6-1,few,.,TRBJ2-6,TGTGCCAGCAGTACAGGGTCTGGGGCCAACGTCCTGACTTTC,CASSTGSGANVLTF
TRBV7-2,few,.,TRBJ2-3,TGTGCCAGCAGCTTAGCGCTTCTCGATGAGTTCGCTACGCAGTATTTT,CASSLALLDEFATQYF
TRBV19,.,.,TRBJ2-1,TGTGCCAGTAGTATAGATGGCAGGGGAAGCTCCTACAATGAGCAGTTCTTC,CASSIDGRGSSYNEQFF
TRBV20-1,.,.,TRBJ2-5,TGCAGTGCTAGAAGGGACCCAGGGGGGAAGACCCAGTACTTC,CSARRDPGGKTQYF
TRBV15,few,TRBD1,TRBJ1-5,TGTGCCACCAGCAGAGATCCGGACAGGGGCAATCAGCCCCAGCATTTT,CATSRDPDRGNQPQHF
TRBV5-1,few,.,TRBJ1-1,TGCGCCAGCAGCTTGCGGTGGGGGCAGAACACTGAAGCTTTCTTT,CASSLRWGQNTEAFF
TRBV19,.,.,TRBJ2-1,TGTGCCAGTAGTATAGGGGACCACAGGGCGTTCTTC,CASSIGDHRAFF
TRBV7-8,many,TRBD2,TRBJ2-1,TGTGCCAGCAGCCTCATAACCCCTGGGACTAGCGGGAGGGCCGATATGAATGAGCAGTTCTTC,CASSLITPGTSGRADMNEQFF
TRBV12-3/TRBV12-4,few,.,TRBJ2-7,TGTGCCAGCAGCGAGACAGCGGTAACCTACGAGCAGTACTTC,CASSETAVTYEQYF
TRBV4-3,many,.,TRBJ2-1,TGCGCCAGCAGCCAAGATTCCGGGATCAATGAGCAGTTCTTC,CASSQDSGINEQFF